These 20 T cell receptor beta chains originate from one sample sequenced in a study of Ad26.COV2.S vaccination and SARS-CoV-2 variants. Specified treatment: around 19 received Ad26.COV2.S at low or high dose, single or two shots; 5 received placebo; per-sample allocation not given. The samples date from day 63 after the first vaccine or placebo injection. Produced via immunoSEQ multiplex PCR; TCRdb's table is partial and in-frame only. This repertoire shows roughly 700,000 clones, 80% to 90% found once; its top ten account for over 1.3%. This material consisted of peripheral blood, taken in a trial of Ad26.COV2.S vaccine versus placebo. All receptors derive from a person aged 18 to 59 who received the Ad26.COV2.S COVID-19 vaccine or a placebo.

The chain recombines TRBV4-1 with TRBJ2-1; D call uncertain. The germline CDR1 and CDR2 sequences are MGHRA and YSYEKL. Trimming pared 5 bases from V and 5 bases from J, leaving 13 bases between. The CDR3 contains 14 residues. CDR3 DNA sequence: TGCGCCAGCAGCAAACATGACTGGAACAATGAGCAGTTCTTC. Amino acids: CASSKHDWNNEQFF.

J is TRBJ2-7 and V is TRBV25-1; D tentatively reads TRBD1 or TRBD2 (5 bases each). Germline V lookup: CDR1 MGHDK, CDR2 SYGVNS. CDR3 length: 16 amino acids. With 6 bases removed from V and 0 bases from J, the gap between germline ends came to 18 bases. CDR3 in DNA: TGTGCCAGCAGCCGGTCCGGGACGGGCATCTCCTACGAGCAGTACTTC. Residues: CASSRSGTGISYEQYF.

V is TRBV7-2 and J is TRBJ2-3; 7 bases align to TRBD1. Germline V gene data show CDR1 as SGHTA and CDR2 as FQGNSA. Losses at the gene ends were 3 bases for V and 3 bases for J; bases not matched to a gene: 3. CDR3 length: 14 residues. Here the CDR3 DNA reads TGTGCCAGCAGCTTTGACAGGGAAACAGATACGCAGTATTTT. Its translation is CASSFDRETDTQYF.

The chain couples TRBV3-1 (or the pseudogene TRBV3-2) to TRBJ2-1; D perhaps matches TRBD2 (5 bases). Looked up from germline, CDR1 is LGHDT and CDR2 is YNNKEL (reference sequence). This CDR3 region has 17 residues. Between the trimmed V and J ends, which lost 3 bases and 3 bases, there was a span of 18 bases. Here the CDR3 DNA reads TGTGCCAGCAGCCAGTTCATCGCCGGGATTCGCTACAATGAGCAGTTCTTC. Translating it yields CASSQFIAGIRYNEQFF.

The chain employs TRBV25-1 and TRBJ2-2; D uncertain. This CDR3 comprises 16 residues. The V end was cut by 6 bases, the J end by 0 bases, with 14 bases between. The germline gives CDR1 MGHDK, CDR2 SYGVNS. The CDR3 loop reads CASRKPDTPNTGELFF. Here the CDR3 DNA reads TGTGCCAGCAGGAAACCTGACACTCCGAACACCGGGGAGCTGTTTTTT.

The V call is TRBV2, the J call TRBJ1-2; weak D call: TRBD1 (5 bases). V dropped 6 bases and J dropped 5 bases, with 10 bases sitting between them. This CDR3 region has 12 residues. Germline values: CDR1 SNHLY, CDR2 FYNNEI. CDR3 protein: CASSPGRYGYTF. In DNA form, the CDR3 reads TGTGCCAGCAGCCCGGGGCGGTATGGCTACACCTTC. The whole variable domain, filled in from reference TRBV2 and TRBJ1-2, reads EPEVTQTPSHQVTQMGQEVILRCVPISNHLYFYWYRQILGQKVEFLVSFYNNEISEKSEIFDDQFSVERPDGSNFTLKIRSTKLEDSAMYFCASSPGRYGYTFGSGTRLTVV.

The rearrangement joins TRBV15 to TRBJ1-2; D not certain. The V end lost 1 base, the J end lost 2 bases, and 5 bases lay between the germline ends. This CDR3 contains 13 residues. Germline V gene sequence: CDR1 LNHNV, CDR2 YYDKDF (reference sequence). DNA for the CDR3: TGTGCCACCAGCAGAGGACAAAACTATGGCTACACCTTC. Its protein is CATSRGQNYGYTF. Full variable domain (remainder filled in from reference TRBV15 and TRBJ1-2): DAMVIQNPRYQVTQFGKPVTLSCSQTLNHNVMYWYQQKSSQAPKLLFHYYDKDFNNEADTPDNFQSRRPNTSFCFLDIRSPGLGDTAMYLCATSRGQNYGYTFGSGTRLTVV.

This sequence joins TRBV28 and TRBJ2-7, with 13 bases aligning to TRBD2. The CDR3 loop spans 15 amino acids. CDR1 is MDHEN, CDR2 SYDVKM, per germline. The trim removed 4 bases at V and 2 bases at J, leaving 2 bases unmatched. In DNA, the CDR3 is TGTGCCAGCAGTTACGGACTAGCGGGAGCCTACGAGCAGTACTTC. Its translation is CASSYGLAGAYEQYF.

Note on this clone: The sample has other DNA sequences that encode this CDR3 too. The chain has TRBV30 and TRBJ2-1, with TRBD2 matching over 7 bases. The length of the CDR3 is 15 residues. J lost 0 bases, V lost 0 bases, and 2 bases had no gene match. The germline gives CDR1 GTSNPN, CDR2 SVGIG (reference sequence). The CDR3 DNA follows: TGTGCCTGGAGTGTACGCGGGAGCTCCTACAATGAGCAGTTCTTC. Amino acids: CAWSVRGSSYNEQFF. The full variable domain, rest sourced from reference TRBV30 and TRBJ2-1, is SQTIHQWPATLVQPVGSPLSLECTVEGTSNPNLYWYRQAAGRGLQLLFYSVGIGQISSEVPQNLSASRPQDRQFILSSKKLLLSDSGFYLCAWSVRGSSYNEQFFGPGTRLTVL.

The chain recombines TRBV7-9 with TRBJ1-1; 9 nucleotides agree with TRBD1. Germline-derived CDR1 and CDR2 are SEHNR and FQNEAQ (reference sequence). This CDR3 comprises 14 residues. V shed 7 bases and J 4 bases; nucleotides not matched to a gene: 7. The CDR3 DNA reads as TGTGCCAGCAACAACAGGGGGCTTGGCACTGAAGCTTTCTTT. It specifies CASNNRGLGTEAFF. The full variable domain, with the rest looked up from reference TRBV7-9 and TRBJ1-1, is DTGVSQNPRHKITKRGQNVTFRCDPISEHNRLYWYRQTLGQGPEFLTYFQNEAQLEKSRLLSDRFSAERPKGSFSTLEIQRTEQGDSAMYLCASNNRGLGTEAFFGQGTRLTVV.

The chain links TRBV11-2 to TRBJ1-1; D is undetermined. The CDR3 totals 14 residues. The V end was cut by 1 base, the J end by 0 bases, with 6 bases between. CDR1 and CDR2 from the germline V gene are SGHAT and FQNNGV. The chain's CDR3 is CASSLGQVNTEAFF. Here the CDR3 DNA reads TGTGCCAGCAGCTTAGGTCAGGTGAACACTGAAGCTTTCTTT. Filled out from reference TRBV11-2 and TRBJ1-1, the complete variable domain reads EAGVAQSPRYKIIEKRQSVAFWCNPISGHATLYWYQQILGQGPKLLIQFQNNGVVDDSQLPKDRFSAERLKGVDSTLKIQPAKLEDSAVYLCASSLGQVNTEAFFGQGTRLTVV.

The CDR3 loop reads CASSSQTSGSSGELFF. The CDR3 nucleotides are TGTGCCAGCAGTTCCCAGACTAGCGGGAGTTCCGGGGAGCTGTTTTTT. This chain joins TRBV6-5 and TRBJ2-2; TRBD2 agrees at 12 bases. This CDR3 has 16 amino acids. V dropped 4 bases and J dropped 6; count of bases not matched to a gene: 6. CDR1 MNHEY and CDR2 SVGAGI come from the germline V gene.

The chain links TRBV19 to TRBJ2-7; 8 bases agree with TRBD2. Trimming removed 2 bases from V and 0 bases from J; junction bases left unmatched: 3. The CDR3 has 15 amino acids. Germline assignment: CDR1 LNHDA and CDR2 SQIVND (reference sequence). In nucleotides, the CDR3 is TGTGCCAGTAGTATACTCCTAGCGGGCTCCTACGAGCAGTACTTC. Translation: CASSILLAGSYEQYF.

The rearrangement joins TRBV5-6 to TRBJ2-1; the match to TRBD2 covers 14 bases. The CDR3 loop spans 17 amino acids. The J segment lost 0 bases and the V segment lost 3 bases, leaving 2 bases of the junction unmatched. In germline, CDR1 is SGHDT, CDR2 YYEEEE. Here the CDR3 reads CASSYGLAGGSYNEQFF. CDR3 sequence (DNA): TGTGCCAGCAGCTACGGACTAGCGGGGGGCTCCTACAATGAGCAGTTCTTC.

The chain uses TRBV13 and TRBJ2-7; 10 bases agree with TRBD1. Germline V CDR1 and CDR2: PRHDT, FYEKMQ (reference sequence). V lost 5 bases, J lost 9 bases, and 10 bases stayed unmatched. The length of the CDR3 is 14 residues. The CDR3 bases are TGTGCCAGCAGCGTCGGAGACAGGGGGCGCCGGCAGTACTTC. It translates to CASSVGDRGRRQYF.

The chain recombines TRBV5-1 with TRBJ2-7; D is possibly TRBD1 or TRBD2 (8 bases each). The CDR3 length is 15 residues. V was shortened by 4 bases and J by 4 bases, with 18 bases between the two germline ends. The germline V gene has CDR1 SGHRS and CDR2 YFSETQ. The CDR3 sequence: CASSPVAGQVYEQYF. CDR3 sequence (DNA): TGCGCCAGCAGCCCGGTAGCGGGACAGGTATACGAGCAGTACTTC.

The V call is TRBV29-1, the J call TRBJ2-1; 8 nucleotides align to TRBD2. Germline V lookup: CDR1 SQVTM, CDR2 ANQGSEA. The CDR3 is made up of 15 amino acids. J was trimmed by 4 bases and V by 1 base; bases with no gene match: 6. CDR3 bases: TGCAGCGTTGAAGGGCCTGGCGGGAGGTACAATGAGCAGTTCTTC. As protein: CSVEGPGGRYNEQFF.

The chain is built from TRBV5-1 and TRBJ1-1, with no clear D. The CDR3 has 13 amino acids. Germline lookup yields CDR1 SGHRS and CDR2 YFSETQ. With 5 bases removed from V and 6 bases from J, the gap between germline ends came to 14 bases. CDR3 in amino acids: CASRKNRLSEAFF. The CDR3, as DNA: TGCGCCAGCAGAAAAAATAGATTGTCTGAAGCTTTCTTT.

In DNA, the CDR3 is TGCGCCAGCAGTGAGTCGGACAGGGAGACCGGGGAGCTGTTTTTT. This sequence encodes CASSESDRETGELFF. The chain employs TRBV10-1 and TRBJ2-2, with 8 bases identical to TRBD1. V dropped 0 bases and J dropped 5; count of bases not matched to a gene: 2. The CDR3 runs to 15 residues. From germline, CDR1 is WNHNN and CDR2 SYGVQD (reference sequence).

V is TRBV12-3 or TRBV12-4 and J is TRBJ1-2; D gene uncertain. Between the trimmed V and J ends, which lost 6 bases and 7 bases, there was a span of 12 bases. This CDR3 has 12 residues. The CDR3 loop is CASSVMESGYTF. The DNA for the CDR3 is TGTGCCAGCAGCGTTATGGAGTCTGGCTACACCTTC.